One sample yielded the 12 T cell receptor beta chains listed below, sequenced in a study of radiotherapy plus CTLA-4 blockade in lung cancer. Method: immunoSEQ multiplex PCR; TCRdb's copy keeps in-frame clones and lacks some. The sample consists of tens of thousands of clones, about 76% of them appearing once. The sample here was peripheral blood, taken from a patient treated with radiotherapy plus ipilimumab. The receptors stem from a human donor with non-small cell lung cancer whose response to radiotherapy plus ipilimumab could not be evaluated.

The chain carries TRBV5-1 and TRBJ2-3; D possibly corresponds to TRBD2 (5 bases). The V gene lost 5 bases and the J gene lost 6 bases, with 16 bases spanning the gap. This CDR3 has 14 residues. Per the germline V gene, CDR1 is SGHRS and CDR2 is YFSETQ. In DNA, the CDR3 is TGCGCCAGCAGGAGGCTCACTAGTCAGGATACGCAGTATTTT. Protein sequence: CASRRLTSQDTQYF.

The genes are TRBV18 and TRBJ2-3; TRBD1 matches 7 bases. CDR1 is KGHSH, CDR2 LQKENI, per germline. The CDR3 spans 14 residues. V lost 3 bases to trimming and J lost 3 bases; unmatched junction nucleotides: 3. The CDR3 spells CASSPRQGTDTQYF. CDR3 in DNA: TGTGCCAGCTCACCGCGACAGGGAACAGATACGCAGTATTTT.

V is TRBV5-1 and J is TRBJ2-2; 7 bases match TRBD1. The CDR3 covers 16 residues. Losses at the gene ends were 4 bases for V and 3 bases for J; bases not matched to a gene: 9. In germline, CDR1 is SGHRS, CDR2 YFSETQ. CDR3 amino acids: CASSQLTGAHTGELFF. DNA of the CDR3: TGCGCCAGCAGCCAATTAACAGGGGCACACACCGGGGAGCTGTTTTTT.

The genes are TRBV7-2 and TRBJ2-7, with D possibly being TRBD2 (5 bases). Trimming took 0 bases from V and 2 from J, leaving 11 bases between them. The CDR3 covers 15 residues. Germline CDR1 reads SGHTA; CDR2 reads FQGNSA. CDR3 sequence: CASSLARTLAYEQYF. In DNA, the CDR3 is TGTGCCAGCAGCTTAGCGAGGACTCTGGCCTACGAGCAGTACTTC.

The gene calls are TRBV7-2 and TRBJ2-5; TRBD2 matches at 7 bases. V was clipped by 5 bases and J by 0 bases; unmatched bases: 6. The germline V gene encodes CDR1 SGHTA and CDR2 FQGNSA. The CDR3 is 15 residues long. This chain's CDR3 is CASSVSSGYQETQYF. Here the CDR3 DNA reads TGTGCCAGCAGCGTGTCTAGCGGATACCAAGAGACCCAGTACTTC. Drawing the rest from reference TRBV7-2 and TRBJ2-5, the complete variable domain is GAGVSQSPSNKVTEKGKDVELRCDPISGHTALYWYRQSLGQGLEFLIYFQGNSAPDKSGLPSDRFSAERTGGSVSTLTIQRTQQEDSAVYLCASSVSSGYQETQYFGPGTRLLVL.

In its sample, this clone was seen a few times. The chain employs TRBV9 and TRBJ2-3; D perhaps matches TRBD2 (5 bases). CDR1 SGDLS and CDR2 YYNGEE come from the germline V gene. V lost 2 bases and J lost 2, with 15 bases in between. CDR3 size: 16 residues. The CDR3 reads CASSVDSGLFTDTQYF. The CDR3 nucleotides are TGTGCCAGCAGCGTCGATTCCGGACTTTTCACAGATACGCAGTATTTT.

CDR3 amino acids: CASSRAVVSPQNIQYF. In nucleotides, the CDR3 is TGTGCCAGCAGCCGAGCGGTTGTTAGCCCCCAAAACATTCAGTACTTC. The gene calls are TRBV4-2 and TRBJ2-4, with a possible D match to TRBD2 (5 bases). Germline values: CDR1 LGHNA, CDR2 YNFKEQ. This CDR3 contains 16 residues. Trimming shortened V by 4 bases and J by 5 bases, and 18 bases separated the two germline ends.

V is TRBV2 and J is TRBJ2-2, with 10 bases that match TRBD2. Germline loops: CDR1 SNHLY, CDR2 FYNNEI. The junction had 6 bases not matched to a gene; V was cut back by 0 bases and J by 8 bases. This CDR3 contains 16 residues. CDR3 region: CASSEARLAGVGELFF. CDR3 coding DNA: TGTGCCAGCAGTGAAGCGCGGCTAGCGGGGGTTGGGGAGCTGTTTTTT.

V is TRBV19 and J is TRBJ2-7; 8 nucleotides align to TRBD2. The CDR3 spans 14 residues. Germline V gene lookup returns CDR1 LNHDA and CDR2 SQIVND (reference sequence). The trim removed 6 bases at V and 3 bases at J, leaving 7 bases unmatched. CDR3 amino acids: CASRVRGGHYEQYF. The CDR3, as DNA: TGTGCCAGTAGGGTCCGGGGGGGGCACTACGAGCAGTACTTC.

The rearrangement joins TRBV5-1 to TRBJ2-7; D may be TRBD1 (6 bases). The CDR3 runs to 14 residues. CDR1 and CDR2 from the germline V gene are SGHRS and YFSETQ. V lost 0 bases and J 0 bases, leaving 7 bases between the germline ends. The DNA for the CDR3 is TGCGCCAGCAGCTTGGGACAGGCCTCCTACGAGCAGTACTTC. It translates to CASSLGQASYEQYF.

The chain couples TRBV18 to TRBJ2-1, with TRBD2 matching over 11 bases. V was pared by 3 bases and J by 0 bases, with 7 bases of the junction left unmatched. CDR1 is KGHSH, CDR2 LQKENI, per germline. The CDR3 runs 18 residues. The CDR3 region has the DNA TGTGCCAGCTCACCGGGACTAGCGGTTATCTCCTCCTACAATGAGCAGTTCTTC. This codes for CASSPGLAVISSYNEQFF.

The chain is built from TRBV7-2 and TRBJ2-5, with TRBD1 matching 10 bases. CDR1 SGHTA and CDR2 FQGNSA come from the germline V gene. The CDR3 totals 16 residues. Germline trimming cut 5 bases from V and 4 bases from J; bases unmatched to any gene: 10. CDR3 amino acids: CASSRRPGQGGETQYF. The CDR3 DNA follows: TGTGCCAGCAGCCGCCGTCCCGGACAGGGGGGAGAGACCCAGTACTTC.